The 19 T cell receptor beta chains below come from one sample, sequenced in a study of cytomegalovirus exposure and HLA in healthy donors. 13 Jbeta primers and 60 Vbeta primers were used for the PCR. Measured with immunoSEQ multiplex PCR; TCRdb has only the in-frame clones, and not every one. The sample has 60,000 or so clones; around 90% are singletons. The material sequenced was PBMCs. The source of these receptors is a man in his thirties or forties in good health and CMV-seropositive.

The genes are TRBV7-2 and TRBJ1-1; D perhaps matches TRBD1 (5 bases). Trimming removed 0 bases from V and 3 bases from J, with 11 bases in between. The CDR3 loop spans 15 amino acids. The germline V gene encodes CDR1 SGHTA and CDR2 FQGNSA. The CDR3, as DNA: TGTGCCAGCAGCTTAGCTGTAGGGGCGGACACTGAAGCTTTCTTT. Translated, it gives CASSLAVGADTEAFF.

This chain connects TRBV29-1 to TRBJ1-1; 7 bases are shared with TRBD1. Per the germline V gene, CDR1 is SQVTM and CDR2 is ANQGSEA. Trimming cost V 7 bases and J 4 bases; bases outside gene matches: 9. This CDR3 is 13 amino acids long. Here the CDR3 DNA reads TGCAGCGGCAGGGACAGAAGGGCCACTGAAGCTTTCTTT. Translation: CSGRDRRATEAFF.

Concerning this clone: The junction does not match germline at one end; this may be a read error. The V call is TRBV30, the J call TRBJ1-2; 7 bases line up with TRBD1. Germline V lookup: CDR1 GTSNPN, CDR2 SVGIG (reference sequence). This CDR3 contains 12 residues. The chain's CDR3 is CAWSFPQTGVHF. CDR3 bases: TGTGCCTGGAGTTTCCCACAAACAGGGGTCCACTTC.

The chain carries TRBV7-2 and TRBJ2-7; 7 bases are a match to TRBD2. J was trimmed by 3 bases and V by 2 bases; bases with no gene match: 7. CDR1 is SGHTA and CDR2 is FQGNSA in the germline V gene. This CDR3 spans 15 amino acids. CDR3 coding DNA: TGTGCCAGCAGCTTATTTCTTGGCGGGGGCTACGAGCAGTACTTC. This gives the protein CASSLFLGGGYEQYF.

V is TRBV2 and J is TRBJ2-1; 8 bases match TRBD2. Germline V gene data show CDR1 as SNHLY and CDR2 as FYNNEI. This CDR3 has 14 residues. V lost 8 bases and J lost 7; bases outside the gene matches: 10. The CDR3 spells CASYGREVSNEQFF. The CDR3 bases are TGTGCCAGCTATGGGCGGGAGGTTAGTAATGAGCAGTTCTTC.

The chain carries TRBV6-1 and TRBJ1-2; 9 bases match TRBD1. The CDR3 loop spans 12 amino acids. The germline V gene encodes CDR1 MNHNS and CDR2 SASEGT. The trim removed 8 bases at V and 7 bases at J, leaving 5 bases unmatched. CDR3 sequence: CASLGQGGGYTF. The CDR3 DNA reads as TGTGCCAGCCTGGGACAGGGCGGTGGCTACACCTTC.

The chain couples TRBV11-3 to TRBJ1-1, with 10 nucleotides matching TRBD1. With 5 bases clipped from V and 4 bases from J, the junction kept 4 bases outside the gene matches. The germline V gene encodes CDR1 SGHNT and CDR2 YENEEA. The CDR3 is made up of 14 amino acids. The CDR3 DNA is TGTGCCAGCAGCCGGACAGGGGGGGGCACTGAAGCTTTCTTT. It codes for CASSRTGGGTEAFF.

The chain has TRBV14 and TRBJ1-3; D not resolved. V dropped 1 base and J dropped 2 bases, with 9 bases sitting between them. CDR3 length: 15 amino acids. Germline CDR1 reads SGHDN; CDR2 reads FVKESK. CDR3 loop: CASSQVRGTGNTIYF. The CDR3 DNA follows: TGTGCCAGCAGCCAAGTGCGGGGTACTGGAAACACCATATATTTT.

Comment on this clone: Germline is not matched at one junction end, which may reflect a read error. Written as DNA, the CDR3 is TGTGCTAGCAGCTTAGGCGGACTAGCGGGACGGGAGACCCAGTACTTC. Protein product: CASSLGGLAGRETQYF. This chain joins TRBV7-7 and TRBJ2-5, with 12 bases aligning to TRBD2. This CDR3 spans 16 amino acids. Germline V gene lookup returns CDR1 SSHAT and CDR2 FNYEAQ (reference sequence).

The CDR3 nucleotides are TGTGCCAGCAGCTTTAAGCTACAGGGCTCCTACGAGCAGTACTTC. Its protein product is CASSFKLQGSYEQYF. V and J are TRBV7-8 and TRBJ2-7; a weak D match, TRBD1 (6 bases). Trimming pared 3 bases from V and 0 bases from J, leaving 12 bases between. Looked up from germline, CDR1 is SGHVS and CDR2 is FQNEAQ. The CDR3 has 15 amino acids.

V and J are TRBV19 and TRBJ2-7; TRBD1 agrees at 9 bases. J gave up 0 bases and V 4 bases, and 4 bases lay outside the gene matches. The CDR3 totals 15 residues. Germline V gene data show CDR1 as LNHDA and CDR2 as SQIVND (reference sequence). The CDR3 DNA reads TGTGCCAGTAGTAGCTCGACAGGGGGCTCCTACGAGCAGTACTTC. Translating it yields CASSSSTGGSYEQYF.

The chain couples TRBV19 to TRBJ2-3; 12 nucleotides match TRBD2. The trim removed 6 bases at V and 4 bases at J, leaving 5 bases unmatched. This CDR3 comprises 15 residues. Germline V gene sequence: CDR1 LNHDA, CDR2 SQIVND (reference sequence). As DNA, the CDR3 is TGTGCCAGTAGGACTAGCGGGAGCGGGGCAGATACGCAGTATTTT. Amino acid sequence: CASRTSGSGADTQYF.

V usage is TRBV7-9 and J usage is TRBJ2-3, with 12 bases that match TRBD2. CDR1 SEHNR and CDR2 FQNEAQ come from the germline V gene (reference sequence). The CDR3 is 16 residues long. V dropped 5 bases and J dropped 2; count of bases not matched to a gene: 5. In nucleotides, the CDR3 is TGTGCCAGCAGCAATCTAGCGGGAGGGCACACAGATACGCAGTATTTT. Amino acid sequence: CASSNLAGGHTDTQYF.

This sequence joins TRBV10-1 and TRBJ2-1; 9 nucleotides match TRBD2. J lost 0 bases, V lost 6 bases, and 3 bases had no gene match. The CDR3 extends over 15 amino acids. Germline CDR1 reads WNHNN; CDR2 reads SYGVQD (reference sequence). The CDR3 loop reads CASSAGLASYNEQFF. DNA for the CDR3: TGCGCCAGCAGCGCGGGACTAGCCTCCTACAATGAGCAGTTCTTC.

The chain joins TRBV9 to TRBJ2-5, with 7 positions matching TRBD1. This CDR3 spans 14 amino acids. V dropped 4 bases and J dropped 7; count of bases not matched to a gene: 10. Germline assignment: CDR1 SGDLS and CDR2 YYNGEE. The chain's CDR3 is CASSQTGDRVTQYF. In DNA form, the CDR3 reads TGTGCCAGCAGCCAAACAGGGGATAGAGTGACCCAGTACTTC.

This chain uses TRBV6-5 with TRBJ2-3; 8 positions agree with TRBD2. This CDR3 contains 16 residues. From germline, CDR1 is MNHEY and CDR2 SVGAGI. The V segment lost 4 bases and the J segment 9 bases; nucleotides outside the gene matches: 15. CDR3 coding DNA: TGTGCCAGCAGTTCCCGGGGTAGCGGGGTTATGGGCACGCAGTATTTT. Amino acid sequence: CASSSRGSGVMGTQYF.

J is TRBJ2-7 and V is TRBV4-1; 14 bases line up with TRBD2. Trimming at V came to 4 bases and at J to 5 bases, leaving 4 bases not matched to a gene. Per the germline V gene, CDR1 is MGHRA and CDR2 is YSYEKL. The CDR3 length is 15 residues. CDR3 sequence (DNA): TGCGCCAGCAGCCTTGGACTAGCGGGAGGAAACGAGCAGTACTTC. This sequence encodes CASSLGLAGGNEQYF.

The chain joins TRBV29-1 to TRBJ2-7; 8 bases are shared with TRBD1. CDR1 SQVTM and CDR2 ANQGSEA come from the germline V gene. The V segment lost 4 bases and the J segment 1 base; nucleotides outside the gene matches: 3. This CDR3 has 13 residues. The CDR3 reads CSVAGTGSYEQYF. CDR3 DNA: TGCAGCGTTGCCGGGACAGGATCCTACGAGCAGTACTTC.

The J gene is TRBJ1-2, the V gene TRBV7-9; D possibly corresponds to TRBD1 (6 bases). Germline V gene sequence: CDR1 SEHNR, CDR2 FQNEAQ (reference sequence). Trimming pared 6 bases from V and 3 bases from J, leaving 11 bases between. CDR3 size: 13 residues. The DNA for the CDR3 is TGTGCCAGCAGTTCGACAGGACACTATGGCTACACCTTC. As protein: CASSSTGHYGYTF.